This T cell receptor (beta chain) was sequenced for a study of CD8+ T cells in alopecia areata. Germline CDR1 reads SNHLY; CDR2 reads FYNNEI. The CDR3 loop spans 14 amino acids. With 6 bases clipped from V and 7 bases from J, the junction kept 5 bases outside the gene matches. Isolated RNA was reverse transcribed into cDNA used as the sequencing template. The assay was immunoSEQ multiplex PCR, and TCRdb's table has in-frame clones only and misses some. The sample lists about 30,000 clones, less than 75% seen once, with roughly 17% in the top ten. Input material: NKG2D-high CD8+ T cells sorted from blood. The chain couples TRBV2 to TRBJ2-1, with TRBD1 identical over 11 bases. The source of this sequence is a human donor with alopecia areata. The CDR3 here is CASSLGQGANEQFF. The CDR3 DNA reads TGTGCCAGCAGCCTTGGACAGGGGGCTAATGAGCAGTTCTTC.